These 30 T cell receptor beta chains share one sample of origin, sequenced in a study of cytomegalovirus exposure and HLA in healthy donors. Primers for the PCR totalled 60 Vbeta and 13 Jbeta. Profiling relied on immunoSEQ multiplex PCR, and the TCRdb table lists in-frame clones only, not all of them. The data show 150,000 to 200,000 clones, around 68% seen once. Sequencing input: PBMCs. These receptors were collected from a man in his forties or fifties in good health and CMV-seronegative.

The CDR3 here is CASSTGTSGLTDTQYF. As DNA, the CDR3 is TGTGCCAGTAGCACCGGGACTAGCGGCCTCACAGATACGCAGTATTTT. The chain employs TRBV19 and TRBJ2-3; 11 positions match TRBD2. The CDR3 totals 16 residues. Germline V gives CDR1 LNHDA, CDR2 SQIVND (reference sequence). Unmatched junction bases numbered 7, after V lost 6 bases and J lost 2 bases.

The chain links TRBV28 to TRBJ1-2; TRBD1 matches 9 bases. V dropped 5 bases and J dropped 4; count of bases not matched to a gene: 5. The CDR3 has 14 residues. From germline, CDR1 is MDHEN and CDR2 SYDVKM. This CDR3 is CASSRPGQGYGYTF. The CDR3 DNA is TGTGCCAGCAGTCGGCCGGGACAGGGCTATGGCTACACCTTC.

This clone was counted between two and nine times. The CDR3 spells CASGQGGHGYTF. CDR3 nucleotides: TGTGCCAGTGGACAGGGGGGACATGGCTACACCTTC. This rearrangement joins TRBV19 to TRBJ1-2; 10 nucleotides match TRBD1. The junction had 3 bases not matched to a gene; V was cut back by 8 bases and J by 6 bases. Per germline, CDR1 LNHDA and CDR2 SQIVND (reference sequence). CDR3 length: 12 residues.

The chain employs TRBV5-4 and TRBJ2-5; 7 bases are a match to TRBD2. The CDR3 spans 16 residues. The germline V gene encodes CDR1 SGHNT and CDR2 YYREEE (reference sequence). After removal of 4 bases from V and 1 base from J, the junction contained 10 bases not matched to a gene. The CDR3 DNA sequence: TGTGCCAGCAGCCCCCGTGGGCGGGGGAGCCAAGAGACCCAGTACTTC. Its protein is CASSPRGRGSQETQYF.

V and J are TRBV28 and TRBJ1-5; TRBD1 aligns across 9 bases. Germline V lookup: CDR1 MDHEN, CDR2 SYDVKM. With 3 bases clipped from V and 5 bases from J, the junction kept 8 bases outside the gene matches. The CDR3 is made up of 16 amino acids. The CDR3 sequence: CASSFVRDRVHQPQHF. The DNA for the CDR3 is TGTGCCAGCAGTTTTGTTCGGGACAGGGTCCATCAGCCCCAGCATTTT.

J is TRBJ1-6 and V is TRBV28; D is perhaps TRBD1 (6 bases). The V gene lost 3 bases and the J gene lost 6 bases, with 15 bases spanning the gap. The V gene's germline CDR1 is MDHEN and CDR2 SYDVKM. The CDR3 has 16 amino acids. The DNA for the CDR3 is TGTGCCAGCAGTTTTCAGGGGCCAGGGTCTAATTCACCCCTCCACTTT. Its translation is CASSFQGPGSNSPLHF.

This clone was seen a handful of times. The CDR3 carries no conserved terminal phenylalanine or tryptophan, so it likely arises from a read error. No DNA is shown, since the ends of the CDR3 on it are uncertain; the CDR3 is the one TCRdb lists. The chain employs TRBV10-2 and TRBJ1-1. The length of the CDR3 is 11 amino acids, counting both ends. The germline V gene has CDR1 WSHSY and CDR2 SAAADI. The CDR3 spells CASSEGPAVEL.

The chain combines TRBV5-6 with TRBJ1-1; D unclear. The germline gives CDR1 SGHDT, CDR2 YYEEEE. Trimming removed 0 bases from V and 1 base from J, with 13 bases in between. CDR3 length: 16 residues. The CDR3 region is CASSLAGRTPNTEAFF. The CDR3 coding sequence is TGTGCCAGCAGCTTGGCGGGCAGGACTCCGAACACTGAAGCTTTCTTT.

The DNA of the CDR3 is TGTGCCAGCAGCTCCGGGAGAATTTTTTTACTCGCTAACTATGGCTACACCTTC. Translated, it gives CASSSGRIFLLANYGYTF. This sequence joins TRBV28 and TRBJ1-2; D gene unclear. Trimming took 6 bases from V and 0 from J, leaving 23 bases between them. This CDR3 has 18 amino acids. CDR1 MDHEN and CDR2 SYDVKM come from the germline V gene.

The chain joins TRBV4-1 to TRBJ2-6; possible D gene TRBD2, 6 bases. CDR3 length: 17 residues. The germline CDR1 and CDR2 sequences are MGHRA and YSYEKL. The ends were cut back, 0 bases at V and 2 bases at J, with 11 bases in the middle. The CDR3 DNA follows: TGCGCCAGCAGCCAAGATTTTGCGGGGCCTGGGGCCAACGTCCTGACTTTC. Protein: CASSQDFAGPGANVLTF.

This clone has only a few counts. The chain recombines TRBV5-1 with TRBJ2-2; D not certain. In germline, CDR1 is SGHRS, CDR2 YFSETQ. There are 16 residues in the CDR3. Deletions cut 4 bases from V and 6 bases from J, with 19 bases between. CDR3 amino acids: CASSPLDPGLAGELFF. The CDR3 nucleotides read TGCGCCAGCAGCCCACTCGACCCCGGCCTAGCCGGGGAGCTGTTTTTT.

The rearrangement uses TRBV28 and TRBJ2-3, with 9 bases matching TRBD1. Germline lookup yields CDR1 MDHEN and CDR2 SYDVKM. With V trimmed by 5 bases and J by 6 bases, 9 bases remained unmatched. The CDR3 totals 15 residues. CDR3 protein: CASSPGTGLGDTQYF. The CDR3 nucleotides read TGTGCCAGCAGTCCCGGGACAGGGTTGGGGGATACGCAGTATTTT.

This clone was counted a single time. The CDR3 region is CASSQEAGGYGYTF. The CDR3 nucleotides are TGCGCCAGCAGCCAAGAAGCCGGGGGTTATGGCTACACCTTC. The J gene is TRBJ1-2, the V gene TRBV4-1, with a weak D call TRBD1 (5 bases). The V and J ends lost 0 bases and 5 bases respectively, with 10 bases between them. Germline V gives CDR1 MGHRA, CDR2 YSYEKL. This CDR3 is built from 14 residues.

The rearrangement uses TRBV7-3 and TRBJ1-1; no clear D. This CDR3 spans 13 amino acids. Germline CDR1 and CDR2: SGHTA and FQGTGA. V lost 5 bases and J 0 bases, leaving 7 bases between the germline ends. CDR3 in DNA: TGTGCCAGCAGCCAGTTCATGAACACTGAAGCTTTCTTT. This gives the protein CASSQFMNTEAFF. The full variable domain, in which reference TRBV7-3 and TRBJ1-1 provide the parts outside the CDR3, is GAGVSQTPSNKVTEKGKYVELRCDPISGHTALYWYRQSLGQGPEFLIYFQGTGAADDSGLPNDRFFAVRPEGSVSTLKIQRTERGDSAVYLCASSQFMNTEAFFGQGTRLTVV.

This sequence joins TRBV7-2 and TRBJ1-2; 11 positions match TRBD1. V trimming: 1 base; J trimming: 8 bases; junction bases outside the gene matches: 3. CDR1 is SGHTA, CDR2 FQGNSA, per germline. The CDR3 extends over 14 amino acids. The DNA for the CDR3 is TGTGCCAGCAGCTTAGGGGACAGGGGGTACGGCTACACCTTC. Protein: CASSLGDRGYGYTF.

The chain joins TRBV5-4 to TRBJ2-7, with D uncertain. The CDR3 consists of 12 residues. V shed 2 bases and J shed 6 bases, with 9 bases lying between them. The germline gives CDR1 SGHNT, CDR2 YYREEE (reference sequence). CDR3: CASSLQTGEQYF. DNA of the CDR3: TGTGCCAGCAGCTTACAGACCGGCGAGCAGTACTTC. Variable domain in full (rest from reference TRBV5-4 and TRBJ2-7): ETGVTQSPTHLIKTRGQQVTLRCSSQSGHNTVSWYQQALGQGPQFIFQYYREEENGRGNFPPRFSGLQFPNYSSELNVNALELDDSALYLCASSLQTGEQYFGPGTRLTVT.

This rearrangement joins TRBV6-5 to TRBJ2-1; 14 bases agree with TRBD2. The J segment lost 7 bases and the V segment lost 6 bases, leaving 5 bases of the junction unmatched. The CDR3 spans 15 residues. Germline loops: CDR1 MNHEY, CDR2 SVGAGI. CDR3 DNA sequence: TGTGCCAGCAGGGAGACTAGCGGGGGGGGTAATGAGCAGTTCTTC. Translated: CASRETSGGGNEQFF.

About this clone: Germline is not matched at one junction end, which may reflect a read error. The J gene is TRBJ2-1, the V gene TRBV7-7; 11 bases align to TRBD1. This CDR3 is built from 16 residues. Germline V gene sequence: CDR1 SSHAT, CDR2 FNYEAQ (reference sequence). The CDR3 loop is CASSFTVGQGANEQFF. CDR3 sequence (DNA): TGTGCTAGCAGCTTTACGGTTGGACAGGGGGCTAATGAGCAGTTCTTC.

The chain has TRBV6-5 and TRBJ1-6; possible D gene TRBD1, 5 bases. The germline CDR1 and CDR2 sequences are MNHEY and SVGAGI. CDR3 size: 14 residues. The V gene lost 6 bases and the J gene lost 4 bases, with 10 bases spanning the gap. This CDR3 reads CASSRVEYNSPLHF. For the CDR3, the DNA is TGTGCCAGCAGCAGGGTTGAGTATAATTCACCCCTCCACTTT.

CDR3 sequence (DNA): TGTGCCAGCAGTGGATTCGAGGGCAACTACGAGCAGTACTTC. Residues: CASSGFEGNYEQYF. The chain uses TRBV6-1 and TRBJ2-7; maybe TRBD2 (5 bases). V was shortened by 4 bases and J by 3 bases, with 13 bases between the two germline ends. In germline, CDR1 is MNHNS, CDR2 SASEGT. This CDR3 comprises 14 residues.

This clone has just a few counts. The chain has TRBV5-1 and TRBJ1-1, with D perhaps TRBD1 (6 bases). CDR1 SGHRS and CDR2 YFSETQ come from the germline V gene. This CDR3 region has 13 residues. V was cut by 0 bases and J by 6 bases, with 9 bases left in between. The CDR3 sequence is CASSLEGHSEAFF. The CDR3 nucleotides read TGCGCCAGCAGCTTGGAGGGACATTCTGAAGCTTTCTTT.

This rearrangement joins TRBV7-2 to TRBJ1-5; tentatively, D is TRBD1 (5 bases). Looked up from germline, CDR1 is SGHTA and CDR2 is FQGNSA. V was pared by 2 bases and J by 6 bases, with 17 bases between. This CDR3 comprises 16 residues. CDR3 protein: CASSLLGGEQGQPQHF. The CDR3 region has the DNA TGTGCCAGCAGCTTACTGGGGGGGGAGCAGGGTCAGCCCCAGCATTTT.

The rearrangement joins TRBV7-8 to TRBJ2-1; TRBD1 is a possible D gene (5 bases). Germline CDR1 SGHVS, CDR2 FQNEAQ. The CDR3 sequence is 13 residues long. V shed 1 base and J shed 11 bases, with 12 bases lying between them. The CDR3 loop reads CASSLDGAGQQFF. In DNA, the CDR3 is TGTGCCAGCAGCTTAGATGGGGCAGGGCAGCAGTTCTTC.

This clone was detected a few times. The chain combines TRBV28 with TRBJ1-5; tentative D call: TRBD1 (5 bases). Germline V gene data show CDR1 as MDHEN and CDR2 as SYDVKM. The CDR3 consists of 15 residues. The V gene lost 2 bases and the J gene lost 2 bases, with 10 bases spanning the gap. The CDR3 bases are TGTGCCAGCAGTTTAGCAGGGTCTGGCAATCAGCCCCAGCATTTT. Its protein product is CASSLAGSGNQPQHF. Using reference TRBV28 and TRBJ1-5 for the parts outside the CDR3, the full variable domain is DVKVTQSSRYLVKRTGEKVFLECVQDMDHENMFWYRQDPGLGLRLIYFSYDVKMKEKGDIPEGYSVSREKKERFSLILESASTNQTSMYLCASSLAGSGNQPQHFGDGTRLSIL.

The rearrangement joins TRBV11-1 to TRBJ2-1, with 12 bases identical to TRBD2. The trim removed 1 base at V and 5 bases at J, leaving 6 bases unmatched. CDR3 size: 17 residues. Germline V CDR1 and CDR2: SGHAT, FQDESV (reference sequence). The CDR3 DNA reads as TGTGCCAGCAGCTTAGATCGACTAGCGGGGGCCAACAATGAGCAGTTCTTC. Protein sequence: CASSLDRLAGANNEQFF.

This clone was recorded only once. The J gene is TRBJ2-7, the V gene TRBV6-6, with 11 positions matching TRBD1. This CDR3 is 16 amino acids long. Losses at the gene ends were 5 bases for V and 3 bases for J; bases not matched to a gene: 9. The germline CDR1 and CDR2 sequences are MNHNY and SVGAGI (reference sequence). The CDR3 reads CASSITGTGGGYEQYF. In nucleotides, the CDR3 is TGTGCCAGCAGTATAACCGGGACAGGGGGAGGCTACGAGCAGTACTTC.

The chain carries TRBV9 and TRBJ1-6; D call uncertain. V was pared by 0 bases and J by 0 bases, with 13 bases between. Germline V lookup: CDR1 SGDLS, CDR2 YYNGEE. This CDR3 region has 18 residues. For the CDR3, the DNA is TGTGCCAGCAGCGTAGTTCCTTCCTCGAGCTCCTATAATTCACCCCTCCACTTT. The encoded protein is CASSVVPSSSSYNSPLHF.

V usage is TRBV18 and J usage is TRBJ2-3, with 8 positions matching TRBD2. The CDR3 consists of 15 residues. V trimming: 2 bases; J trimming: 1 base; junction bases outside the gene matches: 2. Germline loops: CDR1 KGHSH, CDR2 LQKENI. In DNA form, the CDR3 reads TGTGCCAGCTCACCAGACGGGGGGGGCACAGATACGCAGTATTTT. It codes for CASSPDGGGTDTQYF.

The chain couples TRBV6-5 to TRBJ2-7; D not resolved. Germline V lookup: CDR1 MNHEY, CDR2 SVGAGI. The V end was cut by 4 bases, the J end by 4 bases, with 5 bases between. The CDR3 consists of 11 residues. CDR3 nucleotide sequence: TGTGCCAGCAGTTCCCCTTACGAGCAGTACTTC. Protein: CASSSPYEQYF.

This chain links TRBV7-9 with TRBJ1-2; 9 bases agree with TRBD1. Trimming took 5 bases from V and 0 from J; bases not matched to a gene: 4. The CDR3 has 15 amino acids. Germline CDR1 is SEHNR and CDR2 is FQNEAQ (reference sequence). For the CDR3, the DNA is TGTGCCAGCAGCCCGACAGGGGGGGCTAACTATGGCTACACCTTC. Protein sequence: CASSPTGGANYGYTF. Full variable domain (remainder filled in from reference TRBV7-9 and TRBJ1-2): DTGVSQNPRHKITKRGQNVTFRCDPISEHNRLYWYRQTLGQGPEFLTYFQNEAQLEKSRLLSDRFSAERPKGSFSTLEIQRTEQGDSAMYLCASSPTGGANYGYTFGSGTRLTVV.